These 14 T cell receptor beta chains originate from one sample sequenced in a study of shared clonotypes between healthy human individuals. Only in-frame clones appear in the TCRdb table, and some are missing; sequencing was by immunoSEQ multiplex PCR. The sample comprises under 2.5 million clones, roughly 90% of which are singletons, and approximately 0.41% rests with the top ten. Sequenced material: naive CD4+ T cells from PBMCs. As for subset: CD45RA+ positively selected. The receptors were sampled from a young man in good health. Some clones in this sample may be carry-over from other donors' samples.

This chain connects TRBV7-2 to TRBJ2-7; D unresolved. Germline V gives CDR1 SGHTA, CDR2 FQGNSA. V lost 1 base and J 3 bases, leaving 16 bases between the germline ends. This CDR3 has 16 amino acids. CDR3 protein: CASSLVSSRELYEQYF. For the CDR3, the DNA is TGTGCCAGCAGCTTAGTATCGTCCCGTGAGCTCTACGAGCAGTACTTC. The complete variable domain, with remaining parts taken from reference TRBV7-2 and TRBJ2-7, reads GAGVSQSPSNKVTEKGKDVELRCDPISGHTALYWYRQSLGQGLEFLIYFQGNSAPDKSGLPSDRFSAERTGGSVSTLTIQRTQQEDSAVYLCASSLVSSRELYEQYFGPGTRLTVT.

The chain joins TRBV4-2 to TRBJ2-3; the D gene is possibly TRBD2 (6 bases). Deletions cut 4 bases from V and 2 bases from J, with 10 bases between. Germline V gene lookup returns CDR1 LGHNA and CDR2 YNFKEQ. The CDR3 sequence is 14 residues long. CDR3 sequence: CASSPGVPTDTQYF. The CDR3 DNA is TGTGCCAGCAGCCCGGGAGTACCCACAGATACGCAGTATTTT.

V is TRBV11-2 and J is TRBJ2-5; 8 nucleotides agree with TRBD2. CDR1 is SGHAT, CDR2 FQNNGV, per germline. The CDR3 covers 17 residues. Trimming cost V 1 base and J 2 bases; bases outside gene matches: 9. As DNA, the CDR3 is TGTGCCAGCAGCTTAGGGCTAACTAGCGGAGTACAAGAGACCCAGTACTTC. It is translated as CASSLGLTSGVQETQYF.

The gene calls are TRBV19 and TRBJ2-3; 11 bases agree with TRBD2. Looked up from germline, CDR1 is LNHDA and CDR2 is SQIVND (reference sequence). The CDR3 runs to 16 residues. V lost 7 bases and J lost 2; bases outside the gene matches: 8. The CDR3 is CASTLGLAGVTDTQYF. CDR3 sequence (DNA): TGTGCCAGTACCCTCGGACTAGCGGGCGTCACAGATACGCAGTATTTT.

The chain uses TRBV11-2 and TRBJ2-7, with unresolved D. V gave up 4 bases and J gave up 1 base, with 8 bases separating them. Germline lookup yields CDR1 SGHAT and CDR2 FQNNGV. The CDR3 is made up of 13 amino acids. The CDR3 coding sequence is TGTGCCAGCAGCTCCCTGACTTCCTACGAGCAGTACTTC. It codes for CASSSLTSYEQYF.

V usage is TRBV9 and J usage is TRBJ2-7; D is perhaps TRBD1 (5 bases). V was trimmed by 0 bases and J by 0 bases, leaving 13 bases between them. The germline V gene encodes CDR1 SGDLS and CDR2 YYNGEE. The CDR3 contains 16 residues. The CDR3 is CASSVGGSSSSYEQYF. Here the CDR3 DNA reads TGTGCCAGCAGCGTAGGGGGCAGCTCTAGCTCCTACGAGCAGTACTTC.

Remarks on this clone: Additional DNA sequences in this sample encode the identical CDR3. The J gene is TRBJ2-7, the V gene TRBV29-1; D unclear. In germline, CDR1 is SQVTM, CDR2 ANQGSEA. V was clipped by 2 bases and J by 3 bases, with 5 bases between them. This CDR3 is built from 11 residues. CDR3 DNA sequence: TGCAGCGTTGAAACGGGCTACGAGCAGTACTTC. This encodes CSVETGYEQYF.

This sequence joins TRBV30 and TRBJ2-7, with a possible D match to TRBD2 (5 bases). V lost 1 base and J lost 9, with 10 bases in between. CDR1 GTSNPN and CDR2 SVGIG come from the germline V gene (reference sequence). The CDR3 spans 11 residues. The CDR3 DNA reads as TGTGCCTGGAGTGACCGAGGAGGGCAGTACTTC. Protein sequence: CAWSDRGGQYF.

V usage is TRBV5-1 and J usage is TRBJ1-1; TRBD1 is a possible D gene (6 bases). CDR3 length: 16 amino acids. Germline V gene sequence: CDR1 SGHRS, CDR2 YFSETQ. Trimming took 2 bases from V and 0 from J, leaving 14 bases between them. For the CDR3, the DNA is TGCGCCAGCAGCTTAGTAGGGACACCCATGAACACTGAAGCTTTCTTT. Protein: CASSLVGTPMNTEAFF. The full variable domain, its missing parts supplied by reference TRBV5-1 and TRBJ1-1, is KAGVTQTPRYLIKTRGQQVTLSCSPISGHRSVSWYQQTPGQGLQFLFEYFSETQRNKGNFPGRFSGRQFSNSRSEMNVSTLELGDSALYLCASSLVGTPMNTEAFFGQGTRLTVV.

Only one count was recorded for this clone. J is TRBJ1-1 and V is TRBV27; 7 nucleotides line up with TRBD1. The junction had 4 bases not matched to a gene; V was cut back by 2 bases and J by 1 base. The length of the CDR3 is 15 residues. The germline V gene has CDR1 MNHEY and CDR2 SMNVEV (reference sequence). The CDR3 coding sequence is TGTGCCAGCAGTTTACCCGACAGGGCGAACACTGAAGCTTTCTTT. Its protein is CASSLPDRANTEAFF.

The chain uses TRBV5-4 and TRBJ2-7, with D possibly being TRBD2 (6 bases). V was shortened by 0 bases and J by 5 bases, with 9 bases between the two germline ends. The CDR3 has 13 amino acids. Germline loops: CDR1 SGHNT, CDR2 YYREEE (reference sequence). The DNA for the CDR3 is TGTGCCAGCAGCTTGGCGGGAGCCGACGAGCAGTACTTC. Its translation is CASSLAGADEQYF.

The chain couples TRBV10-3 to TRBJ2-7, with 11 nucleotides matching TRBD1. The CDR3 totals 14 residues. V lost 7 bases, J lost 7 bases, and 9 bases stayed unmatched. CDR1 ENHRY and CDR2 SYGVKD come from the germline V gene. In DNA form, the CDR3 reads TGTGCCATCACCGCGGACAGGGGGCGTCGGGAGCAGTACTTC. It is translated as CAITADRGRREQYF.

This chain uses TRBV7-6 with TRBJ1-5; D is uncertain. Germline V lookup: CDR1 SGHVS, CDR2 FNYEAQ. V gave up 7 bases and J gave up 3 bases, with 13 bases separating them. The CDR3 covers 14 residues. The CDR3 nucleotides are TGTGCCAGCACCGCGGGCAGTACCAATCAGCCCCAGCATTTT. Amino acids: CASTAGSTNQPQHF. Filled out from reference TRBV7-6 and TRBJ1-5, the complete variable domain reads GAGVSQSPRYKVTKRGQDVALRCDPISGHVSLYWYRQALGQGPEFLTYFNYEAQQDKSGLPNDRFSAERPEGSISTLTIQRTEQRDSAMYRCASTAGSTNQPQHFGDGTRLSIL.

V is TRBV19 and J is TRBJ2-2, with TRBD1 matching over 9 bases. This CDR3 comprises 16 residues. V was pared by 5 bases and J by 4 bases, with 8 bases of the junction left unmatched. CDR1 and CDR2 from the germline V gene are LNHDA and SQIVND (reference sequence). The CDR3 loop is CASSPRDRVFTGELFF. The CDR3 region has the DNA TGTGCCAGTAGTCCAAGGGACAGGGTATTCACCGGGGAGCTGTTTTTT.